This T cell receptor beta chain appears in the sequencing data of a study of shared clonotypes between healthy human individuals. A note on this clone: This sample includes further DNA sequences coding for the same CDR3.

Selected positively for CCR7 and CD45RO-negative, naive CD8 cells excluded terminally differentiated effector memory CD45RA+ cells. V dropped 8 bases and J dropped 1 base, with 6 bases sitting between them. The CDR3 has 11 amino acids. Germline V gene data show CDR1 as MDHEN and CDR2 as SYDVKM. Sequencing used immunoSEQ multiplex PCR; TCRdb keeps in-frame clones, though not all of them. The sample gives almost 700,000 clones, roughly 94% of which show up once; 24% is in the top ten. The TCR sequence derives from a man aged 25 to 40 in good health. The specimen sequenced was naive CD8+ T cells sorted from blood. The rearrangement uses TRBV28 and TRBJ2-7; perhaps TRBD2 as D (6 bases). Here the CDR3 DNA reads TGTGCCAGCGGGGGGTCCTACGAGCAGTACTTC. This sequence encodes CASGGSYEQYF. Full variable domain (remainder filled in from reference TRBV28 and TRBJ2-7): DVKVTQSSRYLVKRTGEKVFLECVQDMDHENMFWYRQDPGLGLRLIYFSYDVKMKEKGDIPEGYSVSREKKERFSLILESASTNQTSMYLCASGGSYEQYFGPGTRLTVT.